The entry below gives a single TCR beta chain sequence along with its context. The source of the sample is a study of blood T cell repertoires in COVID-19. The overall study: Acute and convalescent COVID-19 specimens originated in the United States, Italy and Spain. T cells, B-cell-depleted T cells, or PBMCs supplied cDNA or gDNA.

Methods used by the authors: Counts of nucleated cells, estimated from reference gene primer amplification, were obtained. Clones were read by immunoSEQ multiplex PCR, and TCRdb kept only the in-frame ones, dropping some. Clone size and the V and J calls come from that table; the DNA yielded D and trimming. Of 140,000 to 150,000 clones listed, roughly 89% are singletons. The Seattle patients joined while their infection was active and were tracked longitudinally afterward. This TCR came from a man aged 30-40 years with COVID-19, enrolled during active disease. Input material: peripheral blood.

CDR3: CASGRRRVQPQHF. In nucleotides, the CDR3 is TGTGCCAGCGGCCGGAGGAGGGTCCAGCCCCAGCATTTT. This sequence joins TRBV5-8 and TRBJ1-5, with unresolved D. Trimming stripped 7 bases from V and 7 bases from J, with 15 bases between. This CDR3 spans 13 amino acids. The V gene's germline CDR1 is SGHTS and CDR2 YDEGEE.